What follows is one TCR beta chain and its context. CDR1 and CDR2 (germline): MNHNS, SASEGT. The V and J ends lost 7 bases and 0 bases respectively, with 6 bases between them. CDR3 size: 12 residues. These data originate in a study of PD-L1 blockade in urothelial cancer. TCRdb's table, derived via immunoSEQ multiplex PCR, lists solely in-frame clones and lacks some. The data show fewer than 65,000 clones, about 80% seen once. Sample time point: pretreatment peripheral blood. The input for sequencing was PBMCs, taken around atezolizumab (anti-PD-L1) treatment. The sequence was obtained from a man aged 65 to 85 with urothelial cancer. The rearrangement uses TRBV6-1 and TRBJ1-2; no reliable D call. CDR3 DNA: TGTGCCAGCAATCCGGCTAACTATGGCTACACCTTC. It yields the protein CASNPANYGYTF.